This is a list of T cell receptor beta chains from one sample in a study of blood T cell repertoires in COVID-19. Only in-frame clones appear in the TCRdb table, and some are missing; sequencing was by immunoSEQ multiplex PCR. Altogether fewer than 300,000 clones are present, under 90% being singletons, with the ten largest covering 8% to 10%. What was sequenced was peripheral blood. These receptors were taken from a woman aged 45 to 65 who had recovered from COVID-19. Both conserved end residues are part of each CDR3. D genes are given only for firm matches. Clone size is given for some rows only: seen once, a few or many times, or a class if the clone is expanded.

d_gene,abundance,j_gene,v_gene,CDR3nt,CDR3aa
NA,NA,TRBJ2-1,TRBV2,TGTGCCAGCAGTGAGCAGAACAATGAGCAGTTCTTC,CASSEQNNEQFF
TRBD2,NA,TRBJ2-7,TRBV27,TGTGCCAGCAGTTTCGGGGGGAGGGAGCAGTACTTC,CASSFGGREQYF
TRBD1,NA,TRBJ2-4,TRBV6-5,TGTGCCAGCAGAGACAGGGGCCAAAACATTCAGTACTTC,CASRDRGQNIQYF
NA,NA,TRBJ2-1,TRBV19,TGTGCCAGTAGTAGGGGCGATGAGCAGTTCTTC,CASSRGDEQFF
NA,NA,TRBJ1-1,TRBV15,TGTGCCACCAGCAGTCCAAGGGGTCGGATGAACACTGAAGCTTTCTTT,CATSSPRGRMNTEAFF
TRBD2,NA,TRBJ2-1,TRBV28,TGTGCCAGCAGGACGACGAGCGGGGGGGCCTACAATGAGCAGTTCTTC,CASRTTSGGAYNEQFF
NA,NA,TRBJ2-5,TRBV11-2,TGTGCCAGCAGCTTTGGCCCCCAAGAGACCCAGTACTTC,CASSFGPQETQYF
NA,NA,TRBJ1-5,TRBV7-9,TGTGCCAGCAGCCACAGGGCCGAATTGAATCAGCCCCAGCATTTT,CASSHRAELNQPQHF
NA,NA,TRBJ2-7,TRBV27,TGTGCCAGCAGTTTCGTCGGGTCGGGTTACGAGCAGTACTTC,CASSFVGSGYEQYF
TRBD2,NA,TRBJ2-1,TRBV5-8,TGTGCCAGCAGCCTAGGACTAGCGGGGGGGCACGTGCAGTTCTTC,CASSLGLAGGHVQFF
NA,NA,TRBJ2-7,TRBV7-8,TGTGCCAGCAGCTTAGTATACGAGCAGTACTTC,CASSLVYEQYF
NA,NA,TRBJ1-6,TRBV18,TGTGCCAGCTCACCACCGATGGCAGGGAAGGGTTCACCCCTCCACTTT,CASSPPMAGKGSPLHF
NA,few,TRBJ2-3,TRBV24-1,TGTGCCACCAGCGCTGGAGGCTCAGATACGCAGTATTTT,CATSAGGSDTQYF
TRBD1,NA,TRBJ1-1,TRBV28,TGTGCCAGCAGTTTATCCCGAGGGACAGCTGATATGAACACTGAAGCTTTCTTT,CASSLSRGTADMNTEAFF
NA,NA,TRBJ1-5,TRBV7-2,TGTGCCAGCAGCTTATTTGGGACATATGATAGCAATCAGCCCCAGCATTTT,CASSLFGTYDSNQPQHF
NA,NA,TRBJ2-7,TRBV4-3,TGCGCCAGCAGCCAAGTTTTAGACACCACTCCCTACGAGCAGTACTTC,CASSQVLDTTPYEQYF
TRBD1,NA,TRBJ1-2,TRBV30,TGTGCCTGGAGTAGGGCAGGGGGCGACTATGGCTACACCTTC,CAWSRAGGDYGYTF
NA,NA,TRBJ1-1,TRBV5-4,TGTGCCAGCAGCTTGGGCAGCGGAGGGGTTAAGGACACTGAAGCTTTCTTT,CASSLGSGGVKDTEAFF
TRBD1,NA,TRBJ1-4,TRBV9,TGTGCCAGCAGCGGTAAGACAGGGATTAATGAAAAACTGTTTTTT,CASSGKTGINEKLFF
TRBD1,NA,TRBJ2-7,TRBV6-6,TGTGCCAGCAGTTACTCACCGGGACAGGGGGCAGACGAGCAGTACTTC,CASSYSPGQGADEQYF
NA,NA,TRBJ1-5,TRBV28,TGTGCCAGCAGTCCCTTAAGGGGTAGCAATCAGCCCCAGCATTTT,CASSPLRGSNQPQHF
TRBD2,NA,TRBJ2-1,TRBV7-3,TGTGCCAGCAGCTTTGGGACTAGCGGATACACTGAGCAGTTCTTC,CASSFGTSGYTEQFF